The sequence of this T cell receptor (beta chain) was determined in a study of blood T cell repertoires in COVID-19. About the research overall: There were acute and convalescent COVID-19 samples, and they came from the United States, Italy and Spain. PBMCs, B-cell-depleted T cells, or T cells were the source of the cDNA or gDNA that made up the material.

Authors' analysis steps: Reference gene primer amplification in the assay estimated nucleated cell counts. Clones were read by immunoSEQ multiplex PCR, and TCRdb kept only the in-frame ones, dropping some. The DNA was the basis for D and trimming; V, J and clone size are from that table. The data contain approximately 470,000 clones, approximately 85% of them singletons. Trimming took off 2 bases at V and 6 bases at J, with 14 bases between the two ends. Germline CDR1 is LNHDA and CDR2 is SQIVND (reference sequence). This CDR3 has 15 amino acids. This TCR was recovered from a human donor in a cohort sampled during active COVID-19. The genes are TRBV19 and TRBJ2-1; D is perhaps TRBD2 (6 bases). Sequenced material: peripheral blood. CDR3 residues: CASSISSGFFNEQFF. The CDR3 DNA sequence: TGTGCCAGTAGTATATCCAGCGGGTTTTTCAATGAGCAGTTCTTC.